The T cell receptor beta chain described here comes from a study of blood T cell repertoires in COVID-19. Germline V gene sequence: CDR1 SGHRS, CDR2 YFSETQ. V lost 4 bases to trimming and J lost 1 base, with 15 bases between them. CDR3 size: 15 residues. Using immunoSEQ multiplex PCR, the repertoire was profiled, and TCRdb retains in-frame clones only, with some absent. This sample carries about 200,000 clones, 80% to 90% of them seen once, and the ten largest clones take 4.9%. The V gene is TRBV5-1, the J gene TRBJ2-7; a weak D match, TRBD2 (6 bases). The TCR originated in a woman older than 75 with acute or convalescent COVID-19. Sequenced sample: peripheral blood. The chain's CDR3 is CASSPGGTASYEQYF. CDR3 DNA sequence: TGCGCCAGCAGCCCCGGTGGGACTGCTTCCTACGAGCAGTACTTC. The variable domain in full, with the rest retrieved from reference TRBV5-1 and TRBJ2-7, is KAGVTQTPRYLIKTRGQQVTLSCSPISGHRSVSWYQQTPGQGLQFLFEYFSETQRNKGNFPGRFSGRQFSNSRSEMNVSTLELGDSALYLCASSPGGTASYEQYFGPGTRLTVT.